The text below deals with one T cell receptor (beta chain). The sample belongs to a study of T cell changes during pregnancy in multiple sclerosis. The CDR3 runs 17 residues. The V and J ends lost 1 base and 0 bases, in that order; junction bases with no gene match: 6. CDR1 is LGHNA and CDR2 is YSLEER in the germline V gene. Clones were read by immunoSEQ multiplex PCR, and TCRdb kept only the in-frame ones, dropping some. The repertoire has approximately 65,000 clones, under 95% of them found once; the top ten carry approximately 1.5%. Sequencing was performed on peripheral blood, taken in the third trimester of pregnancy. This TCR was recovered from a female donor in good health, enrolled as a control in a pregnancy study. The chain couples TRBV4-3 to TRBJ2-1; 7 bases align to TRBD1. The CDR3 loop reads CASSQGTGLSSYNEQFF. The CDR3 DNA sequence: TGCGCCAGCAGCCAAGGGACAGGCCTAAGCTCCTACAATGAGCAGTTCTTC.